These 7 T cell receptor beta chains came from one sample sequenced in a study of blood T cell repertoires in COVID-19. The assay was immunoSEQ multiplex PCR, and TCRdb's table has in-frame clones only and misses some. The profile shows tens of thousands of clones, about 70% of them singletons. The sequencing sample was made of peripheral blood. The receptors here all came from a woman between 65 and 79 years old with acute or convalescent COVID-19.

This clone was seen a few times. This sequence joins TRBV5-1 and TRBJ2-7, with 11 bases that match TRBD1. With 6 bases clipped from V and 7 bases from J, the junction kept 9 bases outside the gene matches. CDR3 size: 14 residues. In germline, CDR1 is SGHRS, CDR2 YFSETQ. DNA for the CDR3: TGCGCCAGCACACCCGGGACAGGGGGATTTGAGCAGTACTTC. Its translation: CASTPGTGGFEQYF. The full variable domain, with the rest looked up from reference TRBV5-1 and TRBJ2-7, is KAGVTQTPRYLIKTRGQQVTLSCSPISGHRSVSWYQQTPGQGLQFLFEYFSETQRNKGNFPGRFSGRQFSNSRSEMNVSTLELGDSALYLCASTPGTGGFEQYFGPGTRLTVT.

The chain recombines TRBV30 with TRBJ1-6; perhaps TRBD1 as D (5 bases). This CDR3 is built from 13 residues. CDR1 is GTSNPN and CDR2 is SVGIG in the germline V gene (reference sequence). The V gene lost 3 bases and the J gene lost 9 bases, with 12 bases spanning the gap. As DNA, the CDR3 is TGTGCCTGGAGGGGAACAAGGGGTTCACCCCTCCACTTT. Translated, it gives CAWRGTRGSPLHF. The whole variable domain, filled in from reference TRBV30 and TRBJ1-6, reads SQTIHQWPATLVQPVGSPLSLECTVEGTSNPNLYWYRQAAGRGLQLLFYSVGIGQISSEVPQNLSASRPQDRQFILSSKKLLLSDSGFYLCAWRGTRGSPLHFGNGTRLTVT.

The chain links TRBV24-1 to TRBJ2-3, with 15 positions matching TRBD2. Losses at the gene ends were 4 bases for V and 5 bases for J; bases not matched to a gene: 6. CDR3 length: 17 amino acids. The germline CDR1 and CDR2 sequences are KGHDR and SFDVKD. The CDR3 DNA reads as TGTGCCACCAGTGAGGCCGGACTAGCGGGAGGGTTAGATACGCAGTATTTT. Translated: CATSEAGLAGGLDTQYF.

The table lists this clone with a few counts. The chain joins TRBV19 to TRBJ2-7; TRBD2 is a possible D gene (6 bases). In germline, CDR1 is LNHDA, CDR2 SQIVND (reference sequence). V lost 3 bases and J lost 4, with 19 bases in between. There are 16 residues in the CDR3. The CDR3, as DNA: TGTGCCAGTAGTATGTCCGGAGGGCTTGATGGTTACGAGCAGTACTTC. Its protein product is CASSMSGGLDGYEQYF.

DNA for the CDR3: TGCGCCAGCAGCAAAGACAGCTACGAGCAGTACTTC. Encoded protein: CASSKDSYEQYF. J is TRBJ2-7 and V is TRBV5-1; D might be TRBD1 (5 bases). The CDR3 is 12 residues long. V gave up 4 bases and J gave up 3 bases, with 8 bases separating them. Germline-derived CDR1 and CDR2 are SGHRS and YFSETQ.

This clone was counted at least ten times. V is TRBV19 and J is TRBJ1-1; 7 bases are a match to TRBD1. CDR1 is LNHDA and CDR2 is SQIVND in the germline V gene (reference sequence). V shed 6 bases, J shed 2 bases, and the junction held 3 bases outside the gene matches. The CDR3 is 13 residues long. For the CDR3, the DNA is TGTGCCAGTAGACGACAGGGAAACACTGAAGCTTTCTTT. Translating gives CASRRQGNTEAFF. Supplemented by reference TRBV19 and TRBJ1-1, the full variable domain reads DGGITQSPKYLFRKEGQNVTLSCEQNLNHDAMYWYRQDPGQGLRLIYYSQIVNDFQKGDIAEGYSVSREKKESFPLTVTSAQKNPTAFYLCASRRQGNTEAFFGQGTRLTVV.

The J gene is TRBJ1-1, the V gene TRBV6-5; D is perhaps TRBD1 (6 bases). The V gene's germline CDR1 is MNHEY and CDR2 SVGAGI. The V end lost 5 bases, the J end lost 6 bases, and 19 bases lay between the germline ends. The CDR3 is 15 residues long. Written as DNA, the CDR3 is TGTGCCAGCAGTAACGAACGCGGGGGCGGGGCTGAAGCTTTCTTT. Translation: CASSNERGGGAEAFF.